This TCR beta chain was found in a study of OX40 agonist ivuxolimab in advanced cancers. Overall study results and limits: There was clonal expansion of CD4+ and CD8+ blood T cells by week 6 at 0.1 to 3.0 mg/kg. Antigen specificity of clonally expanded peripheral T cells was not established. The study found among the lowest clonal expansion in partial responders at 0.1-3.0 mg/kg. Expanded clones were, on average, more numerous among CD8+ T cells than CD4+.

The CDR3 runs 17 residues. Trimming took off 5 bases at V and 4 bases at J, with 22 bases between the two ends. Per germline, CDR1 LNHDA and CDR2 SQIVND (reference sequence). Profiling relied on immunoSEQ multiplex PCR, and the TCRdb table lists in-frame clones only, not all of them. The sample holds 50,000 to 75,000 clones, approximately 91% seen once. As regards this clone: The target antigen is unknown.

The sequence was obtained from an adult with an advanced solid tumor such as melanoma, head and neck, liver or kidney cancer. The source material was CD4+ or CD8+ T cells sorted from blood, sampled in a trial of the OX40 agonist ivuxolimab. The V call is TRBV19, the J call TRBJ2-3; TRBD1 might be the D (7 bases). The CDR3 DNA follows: TGTGCCAGTAGTCCAGGGGGGAGACGGGACAAGCCAGATACGCAGTATTTT. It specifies CASSPGGRRDKPDTQYF. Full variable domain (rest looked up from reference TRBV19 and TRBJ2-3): DGGITQSPKYLFRKEGQNVTLSCEQNLNHDAMYWYRQDPGQGLRLIYYSQIVNDFQKGDIAEGYSVSREKKESFPLTVTSAQKNPTAFYLCASSPGGRRDKPDTQYFGPGTRLTVL.